This T cell receptor (beta chain) comes out of a study of spatial heterogeneity in lung cancer. Using its own MiXCR run on the 5' RACE reads, TCRdb lists one record per CDR3 protein. The sample shows tens of thousands of distinct CDR3 sequences, around 13% of them seen only once. Sample time point: sample taken at primary tumor resection. Unsorted samples of tumor, nontumor lung or frozen PBMC had their whole RNA sequenced. Germline CDR1 SEHNR, CDR2 FQNEAQ (reference sequence). The CDR3 has 13 residues. Trimming took 3 bases from V and 8 from J, leaving 12 bases between them. This clonotype came up a few times.

This material consisted of PBMCs, taken at surgery. The rearrangement joins TRBV7-9 to TRBJ2-3, with D unresolved. This receptor was taken from a male donor with early-stage non-small cell lung cancer. In DNA form, the CDR3 reads TGTGCCAGCAGCTTCGACTGGGATGGTACGCAGTATTTT. Residues: CASSFDWDGTQYF.